This T cell receptor (beta chain) is drawn from a study of T-cell reconstitution after alpha-beta-depleted transplantation in children. Germline V gene sequence: CDR1 SGHTA, CDR2 FQGNSA. The CDR3 totals 14 residues. Trimming took 6 bases from V and 0 from J, leaving 8 bases between them. This clonotype was seen at least ten times. As it was prepared, the TCRbeta library received unique molecular identifiers. TCRdb independently ran MiXCR on the PCR reads; one entry per CDR3 protein. This table holds 540,000 or so distinct CDR3 sequences, approximately 22% found once. The starting material was PBMCs, mostly from graft donor cells, obtained 360 days after TCRalphabeta/CD19-depleted stem cell transplant. V is TRBV7-2 and J is TRBJ2-2, with D uncertain. The clonotype was recovered from a boy in the first two years of life who had a stem cell transplant for acute myeloid leukemia, so the T cells may come from the graft donor. The CDR3 is CASSLRPNTGELFF. The CDR3 nucleotides read TGTGCCAGCAGTTTACGGCCGAACACCGGGGAGCTGTTTTTT.